The clone carrying this T cell receptor beta chain was picked up many times. What it binds is unknown. Hyperthyroidism counted as stable given no ophthalmopathy within 18 months of follow-up. This specimen belongs to a study of Graves' ophthalmopathy and Graves' hyperthyroidism. Whole-study context: Investigators collected peripheral blood at initial diagnosis, before any treatment was given. Points from the study as a whole: The model forecast ophthalmopathy progression, reaching 70.59% sensitivity and less than 75% specificity. Ophthalmopathy versus stable hyperthyroidism: 13-signature model gave 87.88% sensitivity, 75% to 83% specificity.

Amplification from RNA transcripts yielded the TCR beta CDR3 regions. After a first-round RT-PCR with HTBI primers, a second-round multiplex PCR was run. A single record per CDR3 protein comes from TCRdb applying MiXCR to the multiplex PCR reads. The sample has 400,000 to 450,000 distinct CDR3 sequences; 21% are singletons. The CDR3 has 13 amino acids. Germline V gives CDR1 MDHEN, CDR2 SYDVKM. V was cut by 8 bases and J by 0 bases, with 11 bases left in between. J is TRBJ2-7 and V is TRBV28; TRBD2 might be the D (6 bases). This clonotype was obtained from a woman aged 18-29 years with stable Graves' hyperthyroidism. Sequencing was performed on peripheral blood. The CDR3 nucleotides are TGTGCCAGCGGTAGCGGCTTCTCCTACGAGCAGTACTTC. Translated, it gives CASGSGFSYEQYF. The full variable domain, completed using reference TRBV28 and TRBJ2-7, is DVKVTQSSRYLVKRTGEKVFLECVQDMDHENMFWYRQDPGLGLRLIYFSYDVKMKEKGDIPEGYSVSREKKERFSLILESASTNQTSMYLCASGSGFSYEQYFGPGTRLTVT.